The clone carrying this T cell receptor beta chain has only a few counts. The antigen is unknown. Exclusions: uncontrolled infection, other autoimmune disease, pregnancy, lactation. It was around 11 ml of fresh peripheral blood that supplied the PBMCs. Authors of the study amplified TCR beta CDR3 regions from RNA transcripts. First-round RT-PCR targeting the TCR CDR3 was performed with the HTBI primer set. From the multiplex PCR reads, TCRdb called clonotypes with MiXCR, one entry per CDR3 protein. The data hold 300,000 or so distinct CDR3 sequences, with about a sixth observed a single time. This sample stems from a study of T cells in Graves' hyperthyroidism and ophthalmopathy. The CDR3 has 13 amino acids. V lost 4 bases to trimming and J lost 7 bases, with 13 bases between them. CDR1 is SGHAT, CDR2 FQNNGV, per germline. Notes on the study in general: Most thyroid-expanded clonotypes above 0.001 were also found in blood.

The specimen was blood. V usage is TRBV11-2 and J usage is TRBJ1-1, with D perhaps TRBD1 (5 bases). The receptor was isolated from a woman aged 60-70 years with Graves' ophthalmopathy. In DNA, the CDR3 is TGTGCCAGCAGCTCCCAGGGTTGGGGTGAAGCTTTCTTT. This codes for CASSSQGWGEAFF.